The clone carrying this TCR beta chain was counted a single time. This specimen comes from a study of shared clonotypes between healthy human individuals. Trimming stripped 2 bases from V and 3 bases from J, with 7 bases between. The CDR3 spans 12 residues. In germline, CDR1 is GTSNPN, CDR2 SVGIG (reference sequence). Each replicate PCR on the sorted subsets used roughly 210 ng DNA (about 30,000 T cell genomes). How the authors handled the data: ImmunoSEQ output held junction-only sequences without quality scores, so filtering differed. Measured with immunoSEQ multiplex PCR; TCRdb has only the in-frame clones, and not every one. D and trimming were read from the DNA, whereas the V and J calls and clone size are those reported in that table. The sample contains roughly 570,000 clones, more than 95% of which appear only once. As defined, naive CD8 cells were CD45RO-negative and positively selected for CCR7, with terminally differentiated effector memory CD45RA+ cells excluded.

Sequencing was performed on naive CD8+ T cells sorted from blood. The sequence came from a man aged 30 to 45 in good health. This rearrangement joins TRBV30 to TRBJ1-1, with D tentatively TRBD1 (6 bases). CDR3 protein: CAWSRGYTEAFF. CDR3 coding DNA: TGTGCCTGGAGTAGGGGGTACACTGAAGCTTTCTTT. Variable domain in full (rest from reference TRBV30 and TRBJ1-1): SQTIHQWPATLVQPVGSPLSLECTVEGTSNPNLYWYRQAAGRGLQLLFYSVGIGQISSEVPQNLSASRPQDRQFILSSKKLLLSDSGFYLCAWSRGYTEAFFGQGTRLTVV.